This T cell receptor (beta chain) was profiled in a study of OX40 agonist ivuxolimab in advanced cancers. Concerning the study at large: The costimulatory receptor OX40 (CD134) was targeted by ivuxolimab, a fully human IgG2 agonistic monoclonal antibody. In the dose-escalation cohort, roughly 82% of patients were male, and the mean age was around 65 years with a range of roughly 20 to 85. Partial responses occurred in three dose-escalation patients: two with cutaneous melanoma and one with hepatocellular carcinoma. Intravenous ivuxolimab was administered to patients every 2 weeks at six dose levels: 0.01, 0.1, 0.3, 1.5, 3 and 10 mg/kg. The monotherapy dose-escalation portion (N of about 50 patients) of the phase I ivuxolimab trial is reported in the paper. Prior anti-PD-1, anti-PD-L1 or anti-CTLA-4 therapy was permitted, and 30% to 45% of dose-escalation patients had received checkpoint inhibitors. The point of sequencing TCRbeta in the periphery was to test whether ivuxolimab changed TCR sequence diversity and drove clonal T-cell expansion. Among the approximately 50 dose-escalation patients, about 20 had hepatocellular carcinoma, approximately 15 melanoma, 9 renal cell carcinoma and 9 head and neck cancer. The study at large found these results: In the 0.1-3.0 mg/kg groups, partial responders were among the patients with the lowest normalized peripheral clonal expansion, particularly in CD8+ T cells. After ivuxolimab, CD8+ T cells had more expanded clones than CD4+ T cells on average. Antigen specificity was not determined for the clonally expanded peripheral T cells. At doses of 0.1 to 3.0 mg/kg, clonal expansion of both CD4+ and CD8+ T cells in blood was seen between baseline and week 6. Low levels of normalized T-cell clonal expansion were also shown by some nonresponding patients.

As for this clone: The specificity of this receptor is unknown. The record has no base qualities; no much larger clone is one base away.

The trial excluded patients who had a history of autoimmune disease or who were on systemic immunosuppression. Peripheral blood for TCR sequencing was collected from all dose cohorts at baseline, on cycle 4 day 1, and on cycle 7 day 1. Samples came from an open-label, multicenter, first-in-human phase I dose-escalation trial of ivuxolimab. Adults with locally advanced or metastatic melanoma, renal cell, hepatocellular, or head and neck squamous cell carcinoma were enrolled in the trial. Before TCR sequencing, CD4+ and CD8+ T cells were separately sorted from peripheral blood. Genomic DNA was extracted from sorted cells for sequencing of the TCRbeta CDR3 region. The immunoSEQ Assay was used to sequence the TCRbeta CDR3 regions. This is the immuneACCESS table as TCRdb keeps it, with only in-frame sequences that have V and J called. A part of the clones is gone; compared with another copy, unresolved V genes explain less than half, and the rest is unexplained. This sample is represented by 55,000 to 85,000 clones; approximately 90% of them were singletons. 1.3% of the sample belongs to the ten largest clones.

The sample here was CD4+ or CD8+ T cells sorted from blood, taken in a trial of the OX40 agonist ivuxolimab. The clonotype comes from an adult with an advanced solid tumor such as melanoma, head and neck, liver or kidney cancer.

The nucleotides are TGCGCCAGCAGCCACCGGAGGGGACGGGTGACTGAAGCTTTCTTT. Translated, this gives CASSHRRGRVTEAFF. This receptor chain uses TRBV4-3 and TRBJ1-1; TRBD1 is possibly the D segment (5 matching bases). The CDR3, from cysteine to phenylalanine, totals 15 residues. The CDR3 DNA has 45 bases and is translated from base 1. V drops 3 bases and J drops 5 bases, leaving 16 bases in between. The germline V gene sets CDR1 to LGHNA and CDR2 to YSLEER.